This is a list of T cell receptor beta chains from one sample in a study of CD8+ T cells in alopecia areata. Profiling relied on immunoSEQ multiplex PCR, and the TCRdb table lists in-frame clones only, not all of them. The data contain tens of thousands of clones, about three quarters of them singletons. Source material: NKG2D-low CD8+ T cells sorted from blood. These TCRs come from a human donor with alopecia areata. The CDR3 runs from the conserved cysteine through the conserved F or W. D genes are given only for firm matches. Some rows mark clone size as missing; the rest say once, few, many or name a class of expanded clone.

-	-	TRBV28	TRBJ2-7	TGTGCCAGCAGTTTAAGGGGCCTGGAGGAGCAGTACTTC	CASSLRGLEEQYF
-	TRBD2	TRBV6-6	TRBJ2-1	TGTGCCAGCAGCCAATCGGGGCTAGCGGACAATGAGCAGTTCTTC	CASSQSGLADNEQFF
-	-	TRBV6-4	TRBJ2-3	TGTGCCAGCAGTTCTTACGACAGGAGCACAGATACGCAGTATTTT	CASSSYDRSTDTQYF
-	-	TRBV4-1	TRBJ1-1	TGCGCCAGCAGCCAGGAACGGAACACTGAAGCTTTCTTT	CASSQERNTEAFF
-	-	TRBV7-9	TRBJ2-7	TGTGCCAGCAGCGCCCGTTGGGACGAGCAGTACTTC	CASSARWDEQYF
few	-	TRBV5-4	TRBJ2-4	TGCGCCAGCAGCCAAGATCGATCCGGGGACATTCAGTACTTC	CASSQDRSGDIQYF
-	TRBD1	TRBV28	TRBJ2-7	TGTGCCAGCAAGGGGACAGGGGTCGAGCAGTACTTC	CASKGTGVEQYF
-	TRBD2	TRBV6-1	TRBJ2-7	TGTGCCAGCAGTGAAGCTAGCGGGAGCTCCTACGAGCAGTACTTC	CASSEASGSSYEQYF
-	TRBD2	TRBV4-2	TRBJ2-1	TGTGCCAGCAGCGGGACTAGCGGGATAGTCAATGAGCAGTTCTTC	CASSGTSGIVNEQFF
-	-	TRBV27	TRBJ2-1	TGTGCCAGCAGTCCCTCCGGGCAAGAGCAGTTCTTC	CASSPSGQEQFF
medium-sized	TRBD1	TRBV28	TRBJ2-6	TGTGCCAGCAGTCCTTGGGACAGGGAACTCTCTGGGGCCAACGTCCTGACTTTC	CASSPWDRELSGANVLTF
-	-	TRBV7-2	TRBJ2-5	TGTGCCAGCAACCCGGGACACCGCCAAGAGACCCAGTACTTC	CASNPGHRQETQYF
-	-	TRBV5-6	TRBJ2-7	TGTGCCAGCAGCGCAGGAGACTACGAGCAGTACTTC	CASSAGDYEQYF
-	TRBD2	TRBV30	TRBJ2-7	TGTGCCTGGAGTGTTGCCGGGACTAGCGGTAACGAGCAGTACTTC	CAWSVAGTSGNEQYF
medium-sized	TRBD2	TRBV7-9	TRBJ2-1	TGTGCCAGCAGCCGACGGGGACTAGCGGGAGGGTTACGTGAGCAGTTCTTC	CASSRRGLAGGLREQFF
-	TRBD2	TRBV5-1	TRBJ2-3	TGCGCCAGCAGCCTAAGGACTAGCGGGGGGGCAGGTCAAGATACGCAGTATTTT	CASSLRTSGGAGQDTQYF
-	-	TRBV6-5	TRBJ2-3	TGTGCCAGCACTAAGAGGGGGGCTACAGATACGCAGTATTTT	CASTKRGATDTQYF
few	TRBD1	TRBV7-9	TRBJ1-2	TGTGCCAGCAGCTTCTCTTGGGACAGGGAAGAGGATGGCTACACCTTC	CASSFSWDREEDGYTF
-	-	TRBV29-1	TRBJ2-7	TGCAGCGTTGAATTCGCCGGGGTAGGGTCCTACGAGCAGTACTTC	CSVEFAGVGSYEQYF
-	-	TRBV29-1	TRBJ1-2	TGCAGCGTTGAAGATTGGGAGAGTGGCTACACCTTC	CSVEDWESGYTF
few	-	TRBV25-1	TRBJ2-2	TGTGCCAGCAGTGAATTAAGGGACGGGAACACCGGGGAGCTGTTTTTT	CASSELRDGNTGELFF
-	-	TRBV28	TRBJ2-7	TGTGCCAGCAGTTTGCCAGGCTACGAGCAGTACTTC	CASSLPGYEQYF
medium-sized	TRBD2	TRBV4-1	TRBJ2-4	TGCGCCAGCAGTCGAAGAGGGGGCGCCGGGACTAGCGGGGCTGACATTCAGTACTTC	CASSRRGGAGTSGADIQYF
-	-	TRBV6-4	TRBJ2-3	TGTGCCAGCAGTGCCCGACCAGAGGATACGCAGTATTTT	CASSARPEDTQYF
few	-	TRBV18	TRBJ2-2	TGTGCCAGCTCACCACCCCTGAACACCGGGGAGCTGTTTTTT	CASSPPLNTGELFF
-	-	TRBV29-1	TRBJ2-7	TGCAGCGTTGAAAGCAGCTACGAGCAGTACTTC	CSVESSYEQYF